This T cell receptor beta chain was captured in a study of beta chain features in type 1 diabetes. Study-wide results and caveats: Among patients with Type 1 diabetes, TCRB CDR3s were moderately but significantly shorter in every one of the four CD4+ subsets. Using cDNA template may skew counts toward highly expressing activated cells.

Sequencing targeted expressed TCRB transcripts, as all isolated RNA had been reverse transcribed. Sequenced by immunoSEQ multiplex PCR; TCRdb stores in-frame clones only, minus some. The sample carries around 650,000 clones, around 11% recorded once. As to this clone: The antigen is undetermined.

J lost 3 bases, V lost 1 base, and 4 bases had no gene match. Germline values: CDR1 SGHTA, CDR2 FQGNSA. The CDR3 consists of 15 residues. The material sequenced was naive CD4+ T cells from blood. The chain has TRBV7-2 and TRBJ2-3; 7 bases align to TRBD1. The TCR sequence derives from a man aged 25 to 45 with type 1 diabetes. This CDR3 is CASSLVGRGTDTQYF. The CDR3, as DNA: TGTGCCAGCAGCTTAGTGGGCAGGGGGACAGATACGCAGTATTTT.